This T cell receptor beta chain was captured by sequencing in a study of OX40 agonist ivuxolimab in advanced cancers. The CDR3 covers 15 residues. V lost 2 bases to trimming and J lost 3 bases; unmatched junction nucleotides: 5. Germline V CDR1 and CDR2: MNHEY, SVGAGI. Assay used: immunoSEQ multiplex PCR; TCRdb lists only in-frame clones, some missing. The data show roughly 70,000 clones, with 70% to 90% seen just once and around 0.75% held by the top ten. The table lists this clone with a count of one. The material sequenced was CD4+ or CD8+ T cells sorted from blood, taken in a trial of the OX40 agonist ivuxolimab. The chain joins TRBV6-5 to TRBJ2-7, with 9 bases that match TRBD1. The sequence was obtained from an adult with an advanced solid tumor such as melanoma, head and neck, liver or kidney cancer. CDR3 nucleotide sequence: TGTGCCAGCAGTTACGGTTTGGACAGGGGCTACGAGCAGTACTTC. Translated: CASSYGLDRGYEQYF.